The 10 T cell receptor beta chains presented below share a single source sample, sequenced in a study of Graves' ophthalmopathy and Graves' hyperthyroidism. For repertoire sequencing, the TCR beta CDR3 regions were amplified from RNA transcripts. Second-round multiplex PCR came after first-round RT-PCR with HTBI primers. TCRdb fed the multiplex PCR reads into MiXCR, producing one record per CDR3 protein. Of about 700,000 distinct CDR3 sequences listed, about 44% are singletons. Sequenced material: peripheral blood. The source is an adult man with Graves' ophthalmopathy.

The chain uses TRBV29-1 and TRBJ1-2; 7 nucleotides agree with TRBD1. CDR1 and CDR2 from the germline V gene are SQVTM and ANQGSEA. This CDR3 is built from 18 residues. The V gene end was trimmed by 2 bases and the J gene end by 6 bases; junction bases not matched to a gene: 21. Here the CDR3 reads CSVEWLGQSNTGAHGYTF. CDR3 bases: TGCAGCGTTGAATGGCTGGGACAGTCGAACACCGGGGCCCATGGCTACACCTTC.

V gene TRBV7-9 combines with J gene TRBJ2-7, with D perhaps TRBD1 (5 bases). Germline CDR1 reads SEHNR; CDR2 reads FQNEAQ (reference sequence). CDR3 length: 16 residues. The V end was cut by 5 bases, the J end by 0 bases, with 17 bases between. The CDR3, as DNA: TGTGCCAGCAGCCAAGAACCAGGGCAGAGCTCCTACGAGCAGTACTTC. Translation: CASSQEPGQSSYEQYF.

This clonotype has ten or more counts. The genes are TRBV19 and TRBJ1-5; a possible D gene is TRBD1 (6 bases). The CDR3 covers 15 residues. Trimming removed 4 bases at V and 3 bases at J, with 13 bases between. CDR1 is LNHDA and CDR2 is SQIVND in the germline V gene (reference sequence). Here the CDR3 reads CASSTQGGHNQPQHF. In nucleotides, the CDR3 is TGTGCCAGTAGTACTCAAGGGGGACACAATCAGCCCCAGCATTTT.

The V call is TRBV2, the J call TRBJ2-2; the match to TRBD1 covers 12 bases. V trimming: 5 bases; J trimming: 4 bases; junction bases outside the gene matches: 5. The CDR3 runs to 16 residues. The germline V gene has CDR1 SNHLY and CDR2 FYNNEI. The CDR3 sequence is CASSYGTGGATGELFF. The CDR3 DNA reads TGTGCCAGCAGTTATGGGACAGGGGGCGCCACCGGGGAGCTGTTTTTT.

This clonotype was found many times. The V call is TRBV13, the J call TRBJ1-1; 10 bases are shared with TRBD1. V lost 5 bases and J lost 5; bases outside the gene matches: 8. CDR1 PRHDT and CDR2 FYEKMQ come from the germline V gene (reference sequence). The CDR3 totals 15 residues. DNA of the CDR3: TGTGCCAGCAGCGGGACAGGGGCTAGGGAGACTGAAGCTTTCTTT. Protein product: CASSGTGARETEAFF.

This clonotype was counted ten times or more. CDR3 DNA: TGTGCCAGCAGTTTCGCAGAGAACACTGAAGCTTTCTTT. The encoded protein is CASSFAENTEAFF. This sequence joins TRBV12-3 or TRBV12-4 and TRBJ1-1, with D unclear. The CDR3 extends over 13 amino acids. V was clipped by 3 bases and J by 1 base, with 6 bases between them.

The V call is TRBV10-2, the J call TRBJ2-5, with 9 bases aligning to TRBD2. From germline, CDR1 is WSHSY and CDR2 SAAADI. This CDR3 contains 15 residues. The V segment lost 0 bases and the J segment 3 bases; nucleotides outside the gene matches: 2. The CDR3 DNA reads as TGCGCCAGCAGTGAGTCGACTAGCGGAGAAGAGACCCAGTACTTC. Amino acids: CASSESTSGEETQYF.

The V and J genes are TRBV10-2 and TRBJ2-7; the D is unclear. The J call may be incorrect, as the DNA end agrees better with TRBJ2-1. Germline V gene lookup returns CDR1 WSHSY and CDR2 SAAADI. This CDR3 is built from 16 residues. The CDR3 sequence: CASSQKPLGSYNEQFF. The CDR3 region has the DNA TGCGCCAGCAGCCAAAAGCCTCTCGGGTCCTACAATGAGCAGTTCTTC.

V and J are TRBV20-1 and TRBJ1-6, with TRBD1 matching over 8 bases. The length of the CDR3 is 14 residues. V lost 5 bases to trimming and J lost 9 bases; unmatched junction nucleotides: 9. Germline CDR1 is DFQATT and CDR2 is SNEGSKA (reference sequence). DNA for the CDR3: TGCAGTGCTTTTTCCGGGACAGGAGTTTCACCCCTCCACTTT. This encodes CSAFSGTGVSPLHF.

This clonotype was seen a handful of times. The V and J genes are TRBV6-5 and TRBJ1-2, with unresolved D. V gave up 6 bases and J gave up 4 bases, with 12 bases separating them. This CDR3 is 13 amino acids long. Looked up from germline, CDR1 is MNHEY and CDR2 is SVGAGI. CDR3 bases: TGTGCCAGCAGCCGGGGTGGTAGCTATGGCTACACCTTC. This encodes CASSRGGSYGYTF.